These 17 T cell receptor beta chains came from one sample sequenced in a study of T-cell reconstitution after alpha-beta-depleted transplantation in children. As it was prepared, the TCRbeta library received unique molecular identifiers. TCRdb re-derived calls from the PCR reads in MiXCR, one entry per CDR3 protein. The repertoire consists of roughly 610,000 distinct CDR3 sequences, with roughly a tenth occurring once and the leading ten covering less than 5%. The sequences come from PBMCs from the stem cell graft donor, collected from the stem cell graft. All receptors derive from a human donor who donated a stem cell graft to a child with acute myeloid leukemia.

The CDR3 coding sequence is TGTGCCAGCAGTACGAAGCGTTCCAATCAGCCCCAGCATTTT. Translated: CASSTKRSNQPQHF. This chain links TRBV6-2 or TRBV6-3 with TRBJ1-5; D is uncertain. Germline loops: CDR1 MNHEY, CDR2 SVGEGT. This CDR3 has 14 residues. Trimming removed 5 bases from V and 3 bases from J, with 11 bases in between.

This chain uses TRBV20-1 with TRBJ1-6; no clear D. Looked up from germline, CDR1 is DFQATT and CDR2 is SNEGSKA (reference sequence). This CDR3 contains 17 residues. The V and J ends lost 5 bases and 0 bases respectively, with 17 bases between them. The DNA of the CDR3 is TGCAGTGCTTCGGCGAGGGAGGGCAGCTCCTATAATTCACCCCTCCACTTT. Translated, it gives CSASAREGSSYNSPLHF.

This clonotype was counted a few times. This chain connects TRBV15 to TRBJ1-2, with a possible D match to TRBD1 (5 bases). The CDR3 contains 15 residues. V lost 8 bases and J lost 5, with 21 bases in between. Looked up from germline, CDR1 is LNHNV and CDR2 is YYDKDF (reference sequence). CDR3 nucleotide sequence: TGTGCCACCGCGGGGCGAGGGCAGGGACCTTATGGCTACACCTTC. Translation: CATAGRGQGPYGYTF. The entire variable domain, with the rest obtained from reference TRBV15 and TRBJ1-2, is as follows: DAMVIQNPRYQVTQFGKPVTLSCSQTLNHNVMYWYQQKSSQAPKLLFHYYDKDFNNEADTPDNFQSRRPNTSFCFLDIRSPGLGDTAMYLCATAGRGQGPYGYTFGSGTRLTVV.

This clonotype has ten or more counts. CDR3 residues: CAISVDRLEQYF. The CDR3 nucleotides read TGTGCCATCAGTGTTGACAGACTCGAGCAGTACTTC. The chain has TRBV10-3 and TRBJ2-7, with D possibly being TRBD1 (5 bases). This CDR3 region has 12 residues. CDR1 ENHRY and CDR2 SYGVKD come from the germline V gene. Trimming took 4 bases from V and 6 from J, leaving 10 bases between them.

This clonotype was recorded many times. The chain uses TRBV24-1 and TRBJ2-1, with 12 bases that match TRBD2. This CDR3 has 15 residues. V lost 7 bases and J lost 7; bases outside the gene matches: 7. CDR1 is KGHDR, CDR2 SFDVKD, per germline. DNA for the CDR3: TGTGCCACCAGCCATCTAGCGGGAGGGTTTAATGAGCAGTTCTTC. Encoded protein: CATSHLAGGFNEQFF.

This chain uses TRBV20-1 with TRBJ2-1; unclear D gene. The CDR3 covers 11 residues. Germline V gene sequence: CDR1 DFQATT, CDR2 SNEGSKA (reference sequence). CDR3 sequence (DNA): TGCAGGCCTCTAAACTACAATGAGCAGTTCTTC. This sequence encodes CRPLNYNEQFF.

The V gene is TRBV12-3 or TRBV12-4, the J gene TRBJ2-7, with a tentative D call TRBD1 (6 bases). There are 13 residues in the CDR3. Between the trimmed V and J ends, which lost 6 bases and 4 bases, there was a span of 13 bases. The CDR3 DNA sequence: TGTGCCAGCAGCCCCACTGACAGGTACGAGCAGTACTTC. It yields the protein CASSPTDRYEQYF.

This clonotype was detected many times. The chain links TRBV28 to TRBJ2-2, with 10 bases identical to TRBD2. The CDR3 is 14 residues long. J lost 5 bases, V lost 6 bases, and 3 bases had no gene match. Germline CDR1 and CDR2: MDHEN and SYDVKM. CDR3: CASRLAGKTGELFF. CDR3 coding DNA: TGTGCCAGCAGACTAGCGGGGAAGACCGGGGAGCTGTTTTTT.

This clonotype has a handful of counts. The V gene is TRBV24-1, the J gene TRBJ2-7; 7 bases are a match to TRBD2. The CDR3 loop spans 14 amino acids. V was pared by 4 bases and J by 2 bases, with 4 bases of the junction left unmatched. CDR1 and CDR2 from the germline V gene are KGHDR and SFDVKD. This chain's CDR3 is CATSEGLPAYEQYF. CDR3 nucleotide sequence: TGTGCCACCAGTGAGGGACTACCCGCCTACGAGCAGTACTTC.

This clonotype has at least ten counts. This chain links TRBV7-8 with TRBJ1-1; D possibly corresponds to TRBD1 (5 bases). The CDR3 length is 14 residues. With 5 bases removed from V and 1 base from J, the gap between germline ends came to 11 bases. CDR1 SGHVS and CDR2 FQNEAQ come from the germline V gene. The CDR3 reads CASSLSTGNTEAFF. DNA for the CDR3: TGTGCCAGCAGCCTATCTACAGGGAACACTGAAGCTTTCTTT.

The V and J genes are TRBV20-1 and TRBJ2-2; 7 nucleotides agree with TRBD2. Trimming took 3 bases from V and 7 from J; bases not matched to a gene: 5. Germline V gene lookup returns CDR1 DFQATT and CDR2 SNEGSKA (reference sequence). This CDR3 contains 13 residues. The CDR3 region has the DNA TGCAGTGCTAGGCGGGAGTTGCACGGGGAGCTGTTTTTT. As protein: CSARRELHGELFF.

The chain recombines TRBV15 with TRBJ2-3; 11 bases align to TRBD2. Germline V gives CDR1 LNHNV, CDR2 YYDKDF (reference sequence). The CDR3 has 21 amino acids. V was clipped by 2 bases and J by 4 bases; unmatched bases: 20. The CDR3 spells CATSRPHVGTSGGGLADTQYF. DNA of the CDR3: TGTGCCACCAGCAGACCCCACGTCGGGACTAGCGGAGGGGGACTGGCAGATACGCAGTATTTT.

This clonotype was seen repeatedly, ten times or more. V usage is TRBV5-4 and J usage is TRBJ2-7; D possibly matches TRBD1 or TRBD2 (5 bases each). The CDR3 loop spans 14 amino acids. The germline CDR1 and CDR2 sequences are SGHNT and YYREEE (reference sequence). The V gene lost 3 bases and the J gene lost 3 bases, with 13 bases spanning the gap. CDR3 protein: CASSSGRNHYEQYF. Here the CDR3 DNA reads TGTGCCAGCAGCTCGGGACGGAACCACTACGAGCAGTACTTC.

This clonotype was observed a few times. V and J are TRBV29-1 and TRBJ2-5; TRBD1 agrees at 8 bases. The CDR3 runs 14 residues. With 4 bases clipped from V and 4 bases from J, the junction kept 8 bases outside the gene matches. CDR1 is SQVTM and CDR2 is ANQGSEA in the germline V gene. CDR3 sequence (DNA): TGCAGCGTTGCCCCCAGGGGGCCAGCAGAGACCCAGTACTTC. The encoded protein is CSVAPRGPAETQYF.

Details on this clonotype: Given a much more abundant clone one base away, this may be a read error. The CDR3 coding sequence is TGCGGTGCTAGCCAGGCGAACACTGAAGCTTTCTTT. This encodes CGASQANTEAFF. The J gene is TRBJ1-1, the V gene TRBV20-1; D unclear. Germline V gene data show CDR1 as DFQATT and CDR2 as SNEGSKA (reference sequence). The CDR3 totals 12 residues.

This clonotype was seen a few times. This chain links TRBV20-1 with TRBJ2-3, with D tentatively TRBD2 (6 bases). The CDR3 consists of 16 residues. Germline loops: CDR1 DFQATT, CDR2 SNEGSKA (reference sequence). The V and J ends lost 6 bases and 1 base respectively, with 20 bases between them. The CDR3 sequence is CSAKGGGRRGTDTQYF. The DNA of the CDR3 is TGCAGTGCCAAGGGCGGAGGGAGGCGTGGCACAGATACGCAGTATTTT.

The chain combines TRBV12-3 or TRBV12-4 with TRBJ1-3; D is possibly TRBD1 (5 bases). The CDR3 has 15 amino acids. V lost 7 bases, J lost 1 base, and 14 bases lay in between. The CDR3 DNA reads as TGTGCCAGCACCCTTGGGGGGAAATCTGGAAACACCATATATTTT. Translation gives CASTLGGKSGNTIYF.